These 10 T cell receptor beta chains were sequenced from one sample in a study of T-cell memory formation after mild COVID-19. One entry per CDR3 protein results from TCRdb running MiXCR on the 5' RACE reads. This sample carries approximately 210,000 distinct CDR3 sequences, around 25% of them seen once, and the ten largest clones take approximately 10%. Sequences were obtained from PBMCs or a T cell subset sorted from them (not recorded which). The source is an adult woman who had mild COVID-19 (a few samples of this study predate the infection). Cell type and time point are not known.

In this sample, this clonotype turned up a few times. The chain carries TRBV5-5 and TRBJ1-4; a possible D gene is TRBD1 (6 bases). This CDR3 region has 14 residues. Germline V gene data show CDR1 as SGHKS and CDR2 as YYEKEE (reference sequence). V was trimmed by 4 bases and J by 9 bases, leaving 16 bases between them. The CDR3 DNA reads as TGTGCCAGCAGCATACTACCAGGGGAGAAAAAACTGTTTTTT. Translating it yields CASSILPGEKKLFF.

The CDR3 DNA reads as TGTGCCAGCAGCTTACCACGGGACAGGGGGCATGAGACTGAAGCTTTCTTT. Protein: CASSLPRDRGHETEAFF. The chain recombines TRBV7-9 with TRBJ1-1; TRBD1 agrees at 12 bases. CDR1 SEHNR and CDR2 FQNEAQ come from the germline V gene (reference sequence). V shed 2 bases and J 5 bases; nucleotides not matched to a gene: 9. The CDR3 extends over 17 amino acids.

The chain combines TRBV5-6 with TRBJ2-1; either TRBD1 or TRBD2 may supply D (5 bases each). Germline values: CDR1 SGHDT, CDR2 YYEEEE. The CDR3 spans 14 residues. Trimming stripped 5 bases from V and 2 bases from J, with 11 bases between. The CDR3 loop is CASRGGGPYNEQFF. CDR3 DNA: TGTGCCAGCAGGGGTGGGGGACCCTACAATGAGCAGTTCTTC.

This chain links TRBV28 with TRBJ1-5, with no clear D. Trimming cost V 7 bases and J 1 base, with 14 bases left between them. Germline CDR1 reads MDHEN; CDR2 reads SYDVKM. CDR3 length equals 15 residues. The CDR3 sequence is CASTDIRLSNQPQHF. The DNA of the CDR3 is TGTGCCAGCACCGACATAAGATTAAGCAATCAGCCCCAGCATTTT.

This clonotype turned up a few times. The chain has TRBV2 and TRBJ1-4; no clear D gene. Germline-derived CDR1 and CDR2 are SNHLY and FYNNEI. The germline V and J ends were trimmed by 6 bases and 5 bases, with 7 bases remaining between them. This CDR3 has 12 residues. CDR3 in amino acids: CASRALNEKLFF. CDR3 bases: TGTGCCAGCAGGGCTTTGAATGAAAAACTGTTTTTT.

The chain employs TRBV20-1 and TRBJ2-4; D perhaps matches TRBD1 (5 bases). Between the trimmed V and J ends, which lost 1 base and 9 bases, there was a span of 10 bases. CDR3 size: 12 residues. Germline CDR1 DFQATT, CDR2 SNEGSKA (reference sequence). This chain's CDR3 is CSARGQGGIQYF. Here the CDR3 DNA reads TGCAGTGCTAGAGGTCAGGGCGGCATTCAGTACTTC.

This clonotype was seen only a few times. The chain couples TRBV20-1 to TRBJ1-2; D uncertain. Germline V gene sequence: CDR1 DFQATT, CDR2 SNEGSKA (reference sequence). The CDR3 contains 11 residues. V lost 5 bases and J 4 bases, leaving 8 bases between the germline ends. CDR3 region: CSAVTLYGYTF. The CDR3 DNA is TGCAGTGCTGTTACTCTCTATGGCTACACCTTC.

This clonotype has only a few counts. The genes are TRBV3-1 and TRBJ1-2; no reliable D call. Germline V gene sequence: CDR1 LGHDT, CDR2 YNNKEL (reference sequence). The CDR3 sequence is 13 residues long. V was clipped by 2 bases and J by 6 bases, with 10 bases between them. The CDR3 coding sequence is TGTGCCAGCAGCCAAACGGCAGCTAATGGCTACACCTTC. Amino acids: CASSQTAANGYTF.

This clonotype was seen only a few times. This CDR3 reads CASSSSRGRIYNEQFF. The CDR3 DNA reads as TGTGCCAGCAGCTCGTCGCGGGGGCGCATCTACAATGAGCAGTTCTTC. The chain has TRBV7-9 and TRBJ2-1; possible D gene TRBD2, 7 bases. The CDR3 spans 16 residues. V was pared by 4 bases and J by 3 bases, with 16 bases between. Germline CDR1 and CDR2: SEHNR and FQNEAQ (reference sequence).

This clonotype was detected only a few times. This chain links TRBV5-1 with TRBJ2-1; no reliable D call. The germline V and J ends were trimmed by 2 bases and 0 bases, with 6 bases remaining between them. Germline-derived CDR1 and CDR2 are SGHRS and YFSETQ. This CDR3 contains 14 residues. CDR3 residues: CASSFPGSYNEQFF. DNA of the CDR3: TGCGCCAGCAGCTTTCCGGGCTCCTACAATGAGCAGTTCTTC.